The 23 T cell receptor beta chains listed next were all sequenced from one sample in a study of CD8+ T cells in alopecia areata. Extraction of RNA preceded its reverse transcription into cDNA, which served as the sequencing template. Sequenced by immunoSEQ multiplex PCR; TCRdb stores in-frame clones only, minus some. The sample has about 110,000 clones, approximately 59% seen once. The sample taken for sequencing was CD8+ T cells sorted from blood. The receptors come from a human donor in good health.

V is TRBV11-2 and J is TRBJ2-7, with 11 bases lining up with TRBD2. Germline V gene lookup returns CDR1 SGHAT and CDR2 FQNNGV. There are 18 residues in the CDR3. The V gene end was trimmed by 0 bases and the J gene end by 7 bases; junction bases not matched to a gene: 14. The CDR3 region is CASSLDLSETSGVREQYF. CDR3 in DNA: TGTGCCAGCAGCTTAGATCTTTCGGAGACTAGCGGGGTGAGAGAGCAGTACTTC.

This clone has a count of ten or more. J is TRBJ2-1 and V is TRBV6-1, with 7 bases matching TRBD1. Trimming cost V 6 bases and J 8 bases; bases outside gene matches: 13. Germline V gene data show CDR1 as MNHNS and CDR2 as SASEGT. The CDR3 is made up of 15 amino acids. CDR3 DNA sequence: TGTGCCAGCAGCACCTTACAGGGGCAAGCGGATGAGCAGTTCTTC. This encodes CASSTLQGQADEQFF.

The V gene is TRBV5-6, the J gene TRBJ1-2, with D unclear. Between the trimmed V and J ends, which lost 0 bases and 8 bases, there was a span of 8 bases. Germline V gene sequence: CDR1 SGHDT, CDR2 YYEEEE. The CDR3 is 12 residues long. The CDR3 bases are TGTGCCAGCAGCTTGGTTGGAGAAGGCTACACCTTC. It translates to CASSLVGEGYTF.

The chain recombines TRBV19 with TRBJ1-5; TRBD1 matches 9 bases. CDR1 is LNHDA, CDR2 SQIVND, per germline (reference sequence). This CDR3 is 14 amino acids long. The V and J ends lost 7 bases and 7 bases, in that order; junction bases with no gene match: 8. As DNA, the CDR3 is TGTGCCAGTACGTCCGGACAGGGGTACCAGCCCCAGCATTTT. This encodes CASTSGQGYQPQHF.

This rearrangement joins TRBV19 to TRBJ2-7; 7 positions match TRBD1. From germline, CDR1 is LNHDA and CDR2 SQIVND (reference sequence). This CDR3 contains 15 residues. J lost 3 bases, V lost 3 bases, and 8 bases had no gene match. Here the CDR3 DNA reads TGTGCCAGTAGTATGGGGGACAGAGGGGGCTACGAGCAGTACTTC. Its protein product is CASSMGDRGGYEQYF.

A few counts support this clone. This sequence joins TRBV7-2 and TRBJ2-3; weak D call: TRBD2 (7 bases). The germline V and J ends were trimmed by 4 bases and 2 bases, with 16 bases remaining between them. This CDR3 is 16 amino acids long. CDR1 is SGHTA and CDR2 is FQGNSA in the germline V gene. The CDR3 sequence: CASSWGGLRPTDTQYF. Written as DNA, the CDR3 is TGTGCCAGCAGCTGGGGGGGCCTAAGACCCACAGATACGCAGTATTTT. The full variable domain, in which reference TRBV7-2 and TRBJ2-3 provide the parts outside the CDR3, is GAGVSQSPSNKVTEKGKDVELRCDPISGHTALYWYRQSLGQGLEFLIYFQGNSAPDKSGLPSDRFSAERTGGSVSTLTIQRTQQEDSAVYLCASSWGGLRPTDTQYFGPGTRLTVL.

This chain connects TRBV10-2 to TRBJ2-3; weak D call: TRBD2 (5 bases). Trimming shortened V by 6 bases and J by 0 bases, and 10 bases separated the two germline ends. Germline V gene sequence: CDR1 WSHSY, CDR2 SAAADI. The CDR3 length is 14 residues. The CDR3 coding sequence is TGCGCCAGCAGGGACTTCCCTAGCACAGATACGCAGTATTTT. This translates into CASRDFPSTDTQYF.

The chain couples TRBV7-8 to TRBJ2-7; the D is unclear. Germline V lookup: CDR1 SGHVS, CDR2 FQNEAQ. V lost 5 bases to trimming and J lost 2 bases, with 4 bases between them. This CDR3 comprises 11 residues. CDR3 DNA: TGTGCCAGCAGCAAAACCTACGAGCAGTACTTC. Translation: CASSKTYEQYF.

The chain links TRBV13 to TRBJ2-1; D not certain. The germline gives CDR1 PRHDT, CDR2 FYEKMQ (reference sequence). The CDR3 is 15 amino acids. Trimming cost V 4 bases and J 7 bases, with 17 bases left between them. The CDR3 DNA reads as TGTGCCAGCAGCTACGGACCGGGCCAGGTGAATGAGCAGTTCTTC. It translates to CASSYGPGQVNEQFF.

The chain recombines TRBV14 with TRBJ2-7, with D possibly TRBD2 on 6 matching bases. This CDR3 comprises 14 residues. The V end lost 5 bases, the J end lost 2 bases, and 13 bases lay between the germline ends. Germline V CDR1 and CDR2: SGHDN, FVKESK. The CDR3 reads CASSIMGLTYEQYF. CDR3 coding DNA: TGTGCCAGCAGCATAATGGGACTTACCTACGAGCAGTACTTC.

The chain uses TRBV13 and TRBJ1-1, with no clear D. Trimming left V 5 bases short and J 0 bases short, with 22 bases between. CDR1 PRHDT and CDR2 FYEKMQ come from the germline V gene (reference sequence). This CDR3 spans 18 amino acids. The CDR3 nucleotides read TGTGCCAGCAGCCCCGGGGAGACCGCCGACTTCATGAACACTGAAGCTTTCTTT. Its protein product is CASSPGETADFMNTEAFF.

The chain couples TRBV6-5 to TRBJ1-2; 9 nucleotides line up with TRBD1. This CDR3 region has 15 residues. J was trimmed by 8 bases and V by 2 bases; bases with no gene match: 9. Germline V CDR1 and CDR2: MNHEY, SVGAGI. CDR3 sequence (DNA): TGTGCCAGCAGTTACCTATTGGGACAGGGCGACGGCTACACCTTC. Its protein is CASSYLLGQGDGYTF.

V is TRBV19 and J is TRBJ2-1; D is undetermined. The CDR3 sequence is 15 residues long. Deletions cut 7 bases from V and 5 bases from J, with 18 bases between. CDR1 and CDR2 (germline): LNHDA, SQIVND (reference sequence). Here the CDR3 DNA reads TGTGCCAGTAAGTCCTGGGCCCCTTGGGACAATGAGCAGTTCTTC. Amino acid sequence: CASKSWAPWDNEQFF.

The chain combines TRBV19 with TRBJ1-1, with no clear D. Germline lookup yields CDR1 LNHDA and CDR2 SQIVND (reference sequence). This CDR3 spans 13 amino acids. Trimming took off 7 bases at V and 4 bases at J, with 13 bases between the two ends. The CDR3 spells CASTGWSGTEAFF. CDR3 coding DNA: TGTGCCAGTACCGGATGGTCGGGCACTGAAGCTTTCTTT.

The chain employs TRBV9 and TRBJ2-7; weak D call: TRBD1 (6 bases). V shed 2 bases and J shed 0 bases, with 12 bases lying between them. The CDR3 covers 15 residues. Germline CDR1 SGDLS, CDR2 YYNGEE. The CDR3 loop is CASSVGASSSYEQYF. The CDR3 DNA is TGTGCCAGCAGCGTGGGGGCCTCAAGCTCCTACGAGCAGTACTTC.

This chain joins TRBV29-1 and TRBJ2-7; no clear D. CDR3 length: 13 amino acids. Germline V gene sequence: CDR1 SQVTM, CDR2 ANQGSEA. The V gene lost 6 bases and the J gene lost 2 bases, with 14 bases spanning the gap. DNA of the CDR3: TGCAGCGTGATTCCCGGACGGGCCTACGAGCAGTACTTC. As protein: CSVIPGRAYEQYF.

This clone was seen once. CDR3 sequence (DNA): TGTGCCAGCAGGGGCTTAGCGGGGGGTCGCACAGATACGCAGTATTTT. This translates into CASRGLAGGRTDTQYF. The chain links TRBV2 to TRBJ2-3; 10 bases align to TRBD2. CDR3 length equals 16 residues. The germline CDR1 and CDR2 sequences are SNHLY and FYNNEI. After removal of 6 bases from V and 1 base from J, the junction contained 7 bases not matched to a gene.

This clone counts as medium-sized. The chain is built from TRBV4-2 and TRBJ2-5; 9 bases agree with TRBD1. CDR3 size: 17 residues. Unmatched junction bases numbered 9, after V lost 0 bases and J lost 4 bases. Looked up from germline, CDR1 is LGHNA and CDR2 is YNFKEQ. CDR3 region: CASSQDGMGQGGETQYF. CDR3 DNA sequence: TGTGCCAGCAGCCAAGATGGTATGGGACAGGGTGGAGAGACCCAGTACTTC.

The chain joins TRBV20-1 to TRBJ1-2; D unresolved. V dropped 3 bases and J dropped 14 bases, with 10 bases sitting between them. Germline CDR1 reads DFQATT; CDR2 reads SNEGSKA (reference sequence). This CDR3 region has 9 residues. The chain's CDR3 is CSARFLWTF. CDR3 DNA sequence: TGCAGTGCTAGGTTCCTTTGGACCTTC.

V and J are TRBV6-1 and TRBJ1-1; possibly TRBD1 for D (6 bases). The CDR3 consists of 15 residues. The V end lost 1 base, the J end lost 6 bases, and 15 bases lay between the germline ends. Germline assignment: CDR1 MNHNS and CDR2 SASEGT. CDR3 nucleotide sequence: TGTGCCAGCAGTGAAGAGGGCAGGGGTGGCTCTGAAGCTTTCTTT. This sequence encodes CASSEEGRGGSEAFF.

J is TRBJ2-1 and V is TRBV11-2; 12 bases fit TRBD2. V trimming: 1 base; J trimming: 7 bases; junction bases outside the gene matches: 2. The CDR3 covers 15 residues. CDR1 SGHAT and CDR2 FQNNGV come from the germline V gene. The chain's CDR3 is CASSLGTSGGNEQFF. CDR3 nucleotides: TGTGCCAGCAGCTTAGGTACTAGCGGGGGGAATGAGCAGTTCTTC.

The gene calls are TRBV28 and TRBJ1-5; D is unresolved. Per the germline V gene, CDR1 is MDHEN and CDR2 is SYDVKM. The V and J ends lost 4 bases and 7 bases respectively, with 8 bases between them. CDR3 length equals 12 residues. CDR3 coding DNA: TGTGCCAGCAGTTCCTATAAGCAGCCCCAGCATTTT. Residues: CASSSYKQPQHF.

This clone was picked up one time. The chain employs TRBV4-2 and TRBJ2-7; D gene unclear. The CDR3 loop spans 14 amino acids. The ends were cut back, 4 bases at V and 5 bases at J, with 15 bases in the middle. Per germline, CDR1 LGHNA and CDR2 YNFKEQ. CDR3 sequence: CASSPIPDGDEQYF. The DNA for the CDR3 is TGTGCCAGCAGCCCGATTCCGGACGGTGACGAGCAGTACTTC.